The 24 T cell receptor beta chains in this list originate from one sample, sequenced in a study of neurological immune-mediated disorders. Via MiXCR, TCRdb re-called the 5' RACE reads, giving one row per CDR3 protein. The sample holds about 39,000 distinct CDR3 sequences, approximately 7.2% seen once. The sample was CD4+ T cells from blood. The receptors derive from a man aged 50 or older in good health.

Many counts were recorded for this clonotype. The CDR3 coding sequence is TGTGCCAGCAGCAGGGGGACTAGCGGGAGCTCCTACGAGCAGTACTTC. This codes for CASSRGTSGSSYEQYF. V is TRBV12-3 or TRBV12-4 and J is TRBJ2-7; 14 positions agree with TRBD2. V shed 6 bases and J 0 bases; nucleotides not matched to a gene: 4. This CDR3 is built from 16 residues.

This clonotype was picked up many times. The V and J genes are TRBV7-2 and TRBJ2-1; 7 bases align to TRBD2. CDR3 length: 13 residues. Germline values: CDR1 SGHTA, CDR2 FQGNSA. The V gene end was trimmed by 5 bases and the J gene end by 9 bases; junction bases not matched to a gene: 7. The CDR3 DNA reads TGTGCCAGCAGCCGACTGACGGGGGGTGAGCAGTTCTTC. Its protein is CASSRLTGGEQFF.

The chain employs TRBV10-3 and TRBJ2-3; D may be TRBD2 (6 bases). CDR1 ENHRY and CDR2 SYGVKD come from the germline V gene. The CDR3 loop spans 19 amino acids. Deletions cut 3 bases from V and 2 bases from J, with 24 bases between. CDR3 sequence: CAISDQAGSWMGDTDTQYF. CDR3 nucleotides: TGTGCCATCAGTGATCAAGCGGGTTCTTGGATGGGGGACACAGATACGCAGTATTTT.

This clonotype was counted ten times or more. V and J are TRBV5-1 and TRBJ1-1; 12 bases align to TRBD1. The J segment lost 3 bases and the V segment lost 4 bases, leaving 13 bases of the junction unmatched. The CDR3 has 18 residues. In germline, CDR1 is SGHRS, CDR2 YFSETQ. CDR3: CASSRGTGTGGAYTEAFF. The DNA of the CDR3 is TGCGCCAGCAGCAGGGGAACCGGGACAGGGGGCGCCTACACTGAAGCTTTCTTT.

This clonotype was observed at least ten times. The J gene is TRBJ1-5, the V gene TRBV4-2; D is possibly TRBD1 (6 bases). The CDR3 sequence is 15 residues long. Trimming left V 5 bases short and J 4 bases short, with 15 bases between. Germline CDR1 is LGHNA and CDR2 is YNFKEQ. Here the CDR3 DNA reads TGTGCCAGCAGCTTAAAATGGGGGGCGAATCAGCCCCAGCATTTT. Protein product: CASSLKWGANQPQHF.

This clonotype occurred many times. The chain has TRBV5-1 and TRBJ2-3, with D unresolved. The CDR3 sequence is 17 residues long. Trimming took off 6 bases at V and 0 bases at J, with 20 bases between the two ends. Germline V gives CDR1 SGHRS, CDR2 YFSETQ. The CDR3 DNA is TGCGCCAGCAACTCTGCCCACCAAAACCCTAGCACAGATACGCAGTATTTT. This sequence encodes CASNSAHQNPSTDTQYF.

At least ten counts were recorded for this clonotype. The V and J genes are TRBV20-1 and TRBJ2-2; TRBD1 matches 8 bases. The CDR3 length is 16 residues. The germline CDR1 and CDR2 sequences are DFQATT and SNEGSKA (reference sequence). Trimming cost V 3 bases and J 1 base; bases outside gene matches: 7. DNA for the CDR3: TGCAGTGCTAGTTTCCCCGGACAGGGGAACACCGGGGAGCTGTTTTTT. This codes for CSASFPGQGNTGELFF.

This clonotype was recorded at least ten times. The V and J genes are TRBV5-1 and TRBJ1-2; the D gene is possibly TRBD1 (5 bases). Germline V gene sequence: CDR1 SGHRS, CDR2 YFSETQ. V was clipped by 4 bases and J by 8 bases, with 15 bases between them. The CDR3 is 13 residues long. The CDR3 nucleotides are TGCGCCAGCAGCGAGGGAGGGGCTAGGGGCTACACCTTC. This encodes CASSEGGARGYTF.

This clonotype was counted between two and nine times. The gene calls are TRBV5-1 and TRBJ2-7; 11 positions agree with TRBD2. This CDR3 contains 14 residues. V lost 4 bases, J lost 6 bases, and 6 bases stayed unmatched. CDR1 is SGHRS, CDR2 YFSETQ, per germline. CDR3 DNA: TGCGCCAGCAGCCTGTTAGCGGGAGGGCGCGAGCAGTACTTC. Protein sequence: CASSLLAGGREQYF.

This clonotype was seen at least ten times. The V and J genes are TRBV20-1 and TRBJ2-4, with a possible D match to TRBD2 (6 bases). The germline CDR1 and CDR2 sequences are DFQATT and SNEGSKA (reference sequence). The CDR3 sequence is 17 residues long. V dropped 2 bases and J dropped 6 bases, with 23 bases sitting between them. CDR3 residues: CSARLQGGGDGRNIQYF. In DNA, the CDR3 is TGCAGTGCTAGACTTCAGGGCGGCGGGGACGGGAGAAACATTCAGTACTTC.

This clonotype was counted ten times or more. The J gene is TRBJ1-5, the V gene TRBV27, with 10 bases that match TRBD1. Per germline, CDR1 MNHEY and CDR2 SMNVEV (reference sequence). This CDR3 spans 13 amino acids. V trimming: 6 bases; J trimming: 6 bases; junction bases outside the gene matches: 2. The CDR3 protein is CASRGTGVQPQHF. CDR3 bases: TGTGCCAGCAGGGGGACAGGGGTTCAGCCCCAGCATTTT.

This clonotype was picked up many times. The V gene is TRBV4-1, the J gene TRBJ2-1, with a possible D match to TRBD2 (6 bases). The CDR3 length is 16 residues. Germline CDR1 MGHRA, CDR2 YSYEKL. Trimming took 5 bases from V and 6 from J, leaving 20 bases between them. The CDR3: CASSSNPALGGNEQFF. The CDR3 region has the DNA TGCGCCAGCAGCTCAAACCCGGCCCTCGGGGGCAATGAGCAGTTCTTC.

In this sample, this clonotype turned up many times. The CDR3 bases are TGCAGCGTCAACCCCCCCGGGACTCCGACCTACGAGCAGTACTTC. Protein product: CSVNPPGTPTYEQYF. This chain links TRBV29-1 with TRBJ2-7; the D gene is possibly TRBD2 (6 bases). The germline CDR1 and CDR2 sequences are SQVTM and ANQGSEA. V lost 6 bases to trimming and J lost 2 bases, with 20 bases between them. The CDR3 extends over 15 amino acids.

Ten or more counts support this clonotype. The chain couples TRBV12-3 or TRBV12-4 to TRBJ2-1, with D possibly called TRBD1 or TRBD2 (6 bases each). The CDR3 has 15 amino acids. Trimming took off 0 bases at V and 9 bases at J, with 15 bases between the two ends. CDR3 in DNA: TGTGCCAGCAGTTTAGCGCGTGGGGGGCTCGGTGAGCAGTTCTTC. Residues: CASSLARGGLGEQFF.

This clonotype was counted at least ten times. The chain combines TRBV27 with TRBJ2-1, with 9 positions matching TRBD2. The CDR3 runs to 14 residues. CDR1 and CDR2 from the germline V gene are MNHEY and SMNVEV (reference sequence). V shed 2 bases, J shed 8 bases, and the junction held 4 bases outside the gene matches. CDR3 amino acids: CASSLAGGPDEQFF. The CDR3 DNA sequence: TGTGCCAGCAGTTTAGCGGGAGGGCCCGATGAGCAGTTCTTC.

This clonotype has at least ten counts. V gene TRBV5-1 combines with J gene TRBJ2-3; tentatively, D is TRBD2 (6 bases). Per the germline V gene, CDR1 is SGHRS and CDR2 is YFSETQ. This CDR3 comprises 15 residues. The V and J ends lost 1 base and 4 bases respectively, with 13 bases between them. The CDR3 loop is CASSLISGSADTQYF. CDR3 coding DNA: TGCGCCAGCAGCTTGATTAGCGGTTCTGCAGATACGCAGTATTTT.

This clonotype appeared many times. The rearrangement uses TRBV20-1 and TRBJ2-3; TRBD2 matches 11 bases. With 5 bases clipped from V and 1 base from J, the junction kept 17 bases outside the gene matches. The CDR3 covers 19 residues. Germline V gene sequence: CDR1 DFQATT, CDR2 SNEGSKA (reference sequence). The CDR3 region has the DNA TGCAGTGCTCCTCTCGGGGGGAGGCTAGCGGGAGGCGGCACAGATACGCAGTATTTT. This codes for CSAPLGGRLAGGGTDTQYF.

The CDR3 is CSASAPGLYNEQFF. CDR3 DNA: TGCAGTGCTAGTGCGCCGGGGCTTTACAATGAGCAGTTCTTC. The gene calls are TRBV20-1 and TRBJ2-1; TRBD1 or TRBD2 may be the D gene (5 bases each). V was cut by 3 bases and J by 4 bases, with 13 bases left in between. Germline values: CDR1 DFQATT, CDR2 SNEGSKA (reference sequence). The CDR3 loop spans 14 amino acids.

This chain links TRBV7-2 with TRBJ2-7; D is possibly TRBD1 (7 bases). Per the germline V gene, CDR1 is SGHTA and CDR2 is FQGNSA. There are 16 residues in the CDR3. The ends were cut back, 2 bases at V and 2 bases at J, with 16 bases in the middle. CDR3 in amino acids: CASSLRGGGAAYEQYF. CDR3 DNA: TGTGCCAGCAGCTTAAGAGGAGGGGGCGCCGCCTACGAGCAGTACTTC.

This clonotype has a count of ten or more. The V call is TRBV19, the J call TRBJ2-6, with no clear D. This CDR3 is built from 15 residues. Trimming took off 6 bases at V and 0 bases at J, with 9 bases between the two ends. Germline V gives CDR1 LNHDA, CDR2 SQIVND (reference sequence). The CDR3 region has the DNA TGTGCCAGTAGGGCAGACCACTCTGGGGCCAACGTCCTGACTTTC. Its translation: CASRADHSGANVLTF.

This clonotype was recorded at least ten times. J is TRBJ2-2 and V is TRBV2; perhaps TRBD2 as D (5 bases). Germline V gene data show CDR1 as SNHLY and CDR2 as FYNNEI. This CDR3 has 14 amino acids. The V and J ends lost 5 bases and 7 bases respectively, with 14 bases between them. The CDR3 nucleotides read TGTGCCAGCAGTCCCCCGAGGGCCGGCGGGGAGCTGTTTTTT. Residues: CASSPPRAGGELFF.

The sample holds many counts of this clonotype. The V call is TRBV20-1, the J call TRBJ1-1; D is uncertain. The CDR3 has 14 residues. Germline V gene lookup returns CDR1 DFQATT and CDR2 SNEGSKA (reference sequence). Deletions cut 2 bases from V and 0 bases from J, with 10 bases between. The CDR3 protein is CSARTHSLNTEAFF. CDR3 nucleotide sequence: TGCAGTGCTAGAACCCACAGTTTGAACACTGAAGCTTTCTTT.

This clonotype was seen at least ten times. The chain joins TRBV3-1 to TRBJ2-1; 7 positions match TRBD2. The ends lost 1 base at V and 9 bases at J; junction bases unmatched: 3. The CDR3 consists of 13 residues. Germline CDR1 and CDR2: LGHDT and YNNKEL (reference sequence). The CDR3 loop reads CASSQGTRSEQFF. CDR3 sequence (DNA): TGTGCCAGCAGCCAAGGGACTAGGTCTGAGCAGTTCTTC.

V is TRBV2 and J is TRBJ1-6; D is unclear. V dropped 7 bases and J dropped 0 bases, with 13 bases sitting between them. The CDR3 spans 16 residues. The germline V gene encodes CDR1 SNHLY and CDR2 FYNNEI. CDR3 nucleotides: TGTGCCAGCACCTCCGGAGGGAGCTCCTATAATTCACCCCTCCACTTT. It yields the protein CASTSGGSSYNSPLHF. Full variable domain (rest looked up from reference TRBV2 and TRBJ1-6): EPEVTQTPSHQVTQMGQEVILRCVPISNHLYFYWYRQILGQKVEFLVSFYNNEISEKSEIFDDQFSVERPDGSNFTLKIRSTKLEDSAMYFCASTSGGSSYNSPLHFGNGTRLTVT.